This T cell receptor (beta chain) was observed in a study of shared clonotypes between healthy human individuals. The study, taken as a whole, reports: Clonotype sharing among donors likely depends on sequencing depth.

CDR3 length: 13 residues. With 6 bases clipped from V and 5 bases from J, the junction kept 6 bases outside the gene matches. CDR1 and CDR2 (germline): SNHLY, FYNNEI. Each of the donors was a healthy adult who was HIV-negative and had not had a recent acute infection or vaccination. When samples were unsorted, tens of millions of PBMCs were used for genomic DNA. The sequenced material, unsorted PBMC DNA, was run on ten immunoSEQ deep assay plates. Only in-frame clones appear in the TCRdb table, and some are missing; sequencing was by immunoSEQ multiplex PCR. The sample yields approximately 480,000 clones, over 75% seen once. A remark on this clone: Its target is not known.

This receptor was obtained from a woman aged 40 to 50 in good health. Some clones in this sample may be carry-over from other donors' samples. The chain links TRBV2 to TRBJ1-1; 7 bases line up with TRBD1. Sequenced: PBMCs. CDR3 amino acids: CASRQTGRTEAFF. The DNA for the CDR3 is TGTGCCAGCAGGCAGACAGGGCGAACTGAAGCTTTCTTT.